These 31 T cell receptor beta chains share one sample of origin, sequenced in a study of cytomegalovirus exposure and HLA in healthy donors. Vbeta (60) and Jbeta (13) primers were used in the PCR. TCRdb's copy holds only in-frame clones and misses some; the assay was immunoSEQ multiplex PCR. The sample lists 150,000 to 200,000 clones; about 75% were seen once. Sequences were obtained from PBMCs. The receptor source for this set is a woman in her forties or fifties in good health and CMV-seropositive.

The J gene is TRBJ2-7, the V gene TRBV7-9, with 10 bases identical to TRBD1. CDR3 length: 13 amino acids. CDR1 and CDR2 from the germline V gene are SEHNR and FQNEAQ (reference sequence). The J segment lost 3 bases and the V segment lost 8 bases, leaving 4 bases of the junction unmatched. CDR3 in DNA: TGTGCCAGCGGGACAGGGGCGGTCTACGAGCAGTACTTC. Translating it yields CASGTGAVYEQYF.

The chain employs TRBV11-2 and TRBJ2-1; D might be TRBD2 (5 bases). Germline CDR1 and CDR2: SGHAT and FQNNGV. V lost 1 base and J lost 5, with 12 bases in between. CDR3 length: 15 amino acids. The CDR3 nucleotides read TGTGCCAGCAGCTTAGGACTACTAATAAACAATGAGCAGTTCTTC. As protein: CASSLGLLINNEQFF.

V and J are TRBV2 and TRBJ1-1; possible D gene TRBD1, 5 bases. The ends were cut back, 3 bases at V and 5 bases at J, with 10 bases in the middle. The germline gives CDR1 SNHLY, CDR2 FYNNEI. This CDR3 is 13 amino acids long. The CDR3 DNA follows: TGTGCCAGCAGTGATGACGGGGGGACTGAAGCTTTCTTT. Its protein product is CASSDDGGTEAFF. Together with reference TRBV2 and TRBJ1-1, the CDR3 gives the full variable domain: EPEVTQTPSHQVTQMGQEVILRCVPISNHLYFYWYRQILGQKVEFLVSFYNNEISEKSEIFDDQFSVERPDGSNFTLKIRSTKLEDSAMYFCASSDDGGTEAFFGQGTRLTVV.

This clone was seen more than once but under ten times. V gene TRBV27 combines with J gene TRBJ1-6; D ambiguous. This CDR3 is built from 12 residues. Germline V gene sequence: CDR1 MNHEY, CDR2 SMNVEV (reference sequence). V was cut by 5 bases and J by 7 bases, with 6 bases left in between. The CDR3 loop is CASSNTNSPLHF. The CDR3 region has the DNA TGTGCCAGCAGTAACACAAATTCACCCCTCCACTTT.

V is TRBV10-3 and J is TRBJ2-3; perhaps TRBD1 as D (5 bases). The CDR3 is made up of 15 amino acids. Trimming left V 3 bases short and J 1 base short, with 11 bases between. Per germline, CDR1 ENHRY and CDR2 SYGVKD. CDR3: CAISDFRARTDTQYF. The CDR3 DNA is TGTGCCATCAGTGATTTCAGGGCGCGCACAGATACGCAGTATTTT.

This clone was recorded a few times. The gene calls are TRBV19 and TRBJ2-3; D is perhaps TRBD2 (6 bases). CDR3 length: 14 residues. CDR1 LNHDA and CDR2 SQIVND come from the germline V gene (reference sequence). With 4 bases removed from V and 2 bases from J, the gap between germline ends came to 10 bases. This chain's CDR3 is CASSKGRNTDTQYF. The CDR3 nucleotides read TGTGCCAGTAGTAAAGGGAGGAACACAGATACGCAGTATTTT.

The chain links TRBV29-1 to TRBJ2-3, with D unresolved. The CDR3 loop spans 12 amino acids. The germline V gene has CDR1 SQVTM and CDR2 ANQGSEA. V lost 4 bases, J lost 1 base, and 6 bases lay in between. The DNA for the CDR3 is TGCAGCGTTGGGCTCGGCACAGATACGCAGTATTTT. Protein: CSVGLGTDTQYF.

In DNA form, the CDR3 reads TGCGCCAGCAGTGAAGGGACAGGGTACACTGAAGCTTTCTTT. Its translation: CASSEGTGYTEAFF. The rearrangement links TRBV10-1 to TRBJ1-1; 9 bases line up with TRBD1. This CDR3 has 14 residues. V lost 3 bases, J lost 3 bases, and 2 bases stayed unmatched. Germline V CDR1 and CDR2: WNHNN, SYGVQD (reference sequence).

Points on this clone: One end of the junction varies from germline; a read error may be responsible. This chain joins TRBV5-6 and TRBJ2-1; 8 bases line up with TRBD2. CDR3 size: 12 residues. Germline CDR1 and CDR2: SGHDT and YYEEEE. CDR3 loop: CASSLGGLGDVF. For the CDR3, the DNA is TGTGCCAGCAGCTTGGGGGGACTAGGCGATGTCTTC. The variable domain in full, with the rest retrieved from reference TRBV5-6 and TRBJ2-1, is DAGVTQSPTHLIKTRGQQVTLRCSPKSGHDTVSWYQQALGQGPQFIFQYYEEEERQRGNFPDRFSGHQFPNYSSELNVNALLLGDSALYLCASSLGGLGDVFGPGTRLTVL.

In DNA, the CDR3 is TGTGCCAGTAGTATCGTCCCCAGTTCCTACGAGCAGTACTTC. Encoded protein: CASSIVPSSYEQYF. The chain is built from TRBV19 and TRBJ2-7; D gene uncertain. Deletions cut 3 bases from V and 1 base from J, with 10 bases between. Germline-derived CDR1 and CDR2 are LNHDA and SQIVND (reference sequence). The CDR3 runs 14 residues.

The V call is TRBV5-6, the J call TRBJ2-5; 7 nucleotides align to TRBD1. CDR3 length: 15 amino acids. CDR1 and CDR2 from the germline V gene are SGHDT and YYEEEE. Unmatched junction bases numbered 9, after V lost 5 bases and J lost 2 bases. CDR3 nucleotide sequence: TGTGCCAGCAGGAAGGGACAGTCCCTTCAAGAGACCCAGTACTTC. This encodes CASRKGQSLQETQYF.

The J gene is TRBJ2-1, the V gene TRBV29-1, with 8 bases fitting TRBD2. CDR1 and CDR2 (germline): SQVTM, ANQGSEA. Trimming at V came to 5 bases and at J to 5 bases, leaving 5 bases not matched to a gene. The CDR3 is 13 residues long. The CDR3 DNA is TGCAGCGTTACACTAGCGGCGAACAATGAGCAGTTCTTC. Translation gives CSVTLAANNEQFF.

V and J are TRBV13 and TRBJ1-2; 8 bases map to TRBD1. The trim removed 4 bases at V and 7 bases at J, leaving 8 bases unmatched. Germline V lookup: CDR1 PRHDT, CDR2 FYEKMQ (reference sequence). There are 14 residues in the CDR3. DNA of the CDR3: TGTGCCAGCAGCTCAGGTAGACAGGGGACTGGCTACACCTTC. This codes for CASSSGRQGTGYTF.

The rearrangement uses TRBV6-5 and TRBJ1-6; 9 bases fit TRBD1. Germline-derived CDR1 and CDR2 are MNHEY and SVGAGI. V dropped 6 bases and J dropped 4; count of bases not matched to a gene: 1. The CDR3 runs to 14 residues. Here the CDR3 DNA reads TGTGCCAGCAGGGGGACAGGGTATAATTCACCCCTCCACTTT. This codes for CASRGTGYNSPLHF.

This clone was seen once. This chain connects TRBV7-2 to TRBJ2-5, with a possible D match to TRBD1 (5 bases). Germline CDR1 and CDR2: SGHTA and FQGNSA. V lost 5 bases and J lost 1, with 23 bases in between. The CDR3 extends over 18 amino acids. CDR3: CASSPETEQTWSQETQYF. As DNA, the CDR3 is TGTGCCAGCAGCCCCGAGACAGAGCAAACCTGGAGCCAAGAGACCCAGTACTTC.

In regard to this clone: The same CDR3 is also encoded by other DNA sequences in this sample. The chain carries TRBV27 and TRBJ2-7; 10 bases map to TRBD2. CDR1 MNHEY and CDR2 SMNVEV come from the germline V gene (reference sequence). CDR3 length: 17 residues. Trimming took 6 bases from V and 3 from J; bases not matched to a gene: 14. In nucleotides, the CDR3 is TGTGCCAGCAGGAATCGTCTGGGGCTAGCGGGGGACTACGAGCAGTACTTC. Its translation is CASRNRLGLAGDYEQYF.

The rearrangement joins TRBV5-4 to TRBJ1-1; D remains unclear. This CDR3 spans 15 amino acids. The V and J ends lost 0 bases and 1 base respectively, with 10 bases between them. Germline CDR1 SGHNT, CDR2 YYREEE (reference sequence). The CDR3 sequence is CASSLGPGGNTEAFF. The CDR3 DNA follows: TGTGCCAGCAGCTTGGGTCCGGGTGGGAACACTGAAGCTTTCTTT.

V is TRBV5-4 and J is TRBJ1-6; possible D gene TRBD1, 6 bases. CDR3 length: 14 residues. Germline V gene lookup returns CDR1 SGHNT and CDR2 YYREEE (reference sequence). V was cut by 3 bases and J by 6 bases, with 10 bases left in between. CDR3 in DNA: TGTGCCAGCAGCTCGACAGGAAGTAATTCACCCCTCCACTTT. It yields the protein CASSSTGSNSPLHF. Supplemented by reference TRBV5-4 and TRBJ1-6, the full variable domain reads ETGVTQSPTHLIKTRGQQVTLRCSSQSGHNTVSWYQQALGQGPQFIFQYYREEENGRGNFPPRFSGLQFPNYSSELNVNALELDDSALYLCASSSTGSNSPLHFGNGTRLTVT.

The V call is TRBV7-3, the J call TRBJ2-1, with TRBD2 identical over 16 bases. Looked up from germline, CDR1 is SGHTA and CDR2 is FQGTGA. The V gene end was trimmed by 5 bases and the J gene end by 8 bases; junction bases not matched to a gene: 3. The CDR3 has 15 amino acids. The CDR3 sequence is CASSEGTSGRDEQFF. The CDR3 DNA reads TGTGCCAGCAGCGAAGGGACTAGCGGGAGGGATGAGCAGTTCTTC.

J is TRBJ1-1 and V is TRBV5-1; tentative D call: TRBD1 (5 bases). Deletions cut 4 bases from V and 11 bases from J, with 21 bases between. The CDR3 contains 14 residues. Germline lookup yields CDR1 SGHRS and CDR2 YFSETQ. Written as DNA, the CDR3 is TGCGCCAGCAGCCCCCATGAGCAGGGAAAATCGGCTTTCTTT. Encoded protein: CASSPHEQGKSAFF.

The V call is TRBV30, the J call TRBJ2-1; 10 bases are a match to TRBD2. The CDR3 contains 14 residues. The V segment lost 5 bases and the J segment 6 bases; nucleotides outside the gene matches: 7. Looked up from germline, CDR1 is GTSNPN and CDR2 is SVGIG (reference sequence). The CDR3 DNA reads as TGTGCCTGGGAGAGCGGGGGGGCCAGCAATGAGCAGTTCTTC. Its protein product is CAWESGGASNEQFF.

This sequence joins TRBV5-6 and TRBJ1-1, with 8 bases that match TRBD1. The CDR3 is 14 amino acids. Germline loops: CDR1 SGHDT, CDR2 YYEEEE. Germline trimming cut 4 bases from V and 0 bases from J; bases unmatched to any gene: 2. The CDR3 bases are TGTGCCAGCAGCCGGGACAGGATGAACACTGAAGCTTTCTTT. Its translation: CASSRDRMNTEAFF.

V usage is TRBV5-6 and J usage is TRBJ2-7; D is perhaps TRBD1 (6 bases). Germline CDR1 and CDR2: SGHDT and YYEEEE. Trimming took off 1 base at V and 3 bases at J, with 11 bases between the two ends. CDR3 length equals 14 residues. CDR3 residues: CASSLSGTFYEQYF. DNA for the CDR3: TGTGCCAGCAGCTTGTCTGGGACATTCTACGAGCAGTACTTC.

V gene TRBV12-5 combines with J gene TRBJ2-7, with D perhaps TRBD1 (6 bases). CDR3 size: 16 residues. V dropped 4 bases and J dropped 0 bases, with 16 bases sitting between them. CDR1 and CDR2 (germline): LGHNT, FRNRAP. CDR3 DNA sequence: TGTGCTAGTGGTTCCACTTCAGGGGACCACTCCTACGAGCAGTACTTC. This translates into CASGSTSGDHSYEQYF.

The rearrangement uses TRBV5-4 and TRBJ2-7; D might be TRBD1 (5 bases). In germline, CDR1 is SGHNT, CDR2 YYREEE (reference sequence). The CDR3 is 13 amino acids. V dropped 4 bases and J dropped 1 base, with 9 bases sitting between them. The chain's CDR3 is CASSQDKSYEQYF. In DNA form, the CDR3 reads TGTGCCAGCAGCCAGGACAAGTCCTACGAGCAGTACTTC.

The genes are TRBV10-3 and TRBJ1-2; D unclear. CDR1 ENHRY and CDR2 SYGVKD come from the germline V gene. The CDR3 extends over 18 amino acids. Trimming removed 3 bases from V and 2 bases from J, with 22 bases in between. The CDR3 region is CAISERGPAEVGNYGYTF. In nucleotides, the CDR3 is TGTGCCATCAGTGAACGTGGGCCAGCGGAGGTCGGGAACTATGGCTACACCTTC.

This clone was recorded once. The chain recombines TRBV28 with TRBJ1-2; 10 bases fit TRBD1. J lost 3 bases, V lost 7 bases, and 8 bases had no gene match. This CDR3 comprises 15 residues. Germline V lookup: CDR1 MDHEN, CDR2 SYDVKM. The CDR3 nucleotides read TGTGCCAGCAATAACGCCGGGACAGGGGACTATGGCTACACCTTC. Translating gives CASNNAGTGDYGYTF.

This chain uses TRBV15 with TRBJ2-7, with 9 bases that match TRBD1. Germline CDR1 is LNHNV and CDR2 is YYDKDF (reference sequence). V shed 1 base, J shed 2 bases, and the junction held 3 bases outside the gene matches. This CDR3 has 15 residues. Here the CDR3 DNA reads TGTGCCACCAGCAGAGCCGGGACAGGGACCTACGAGCAGTACTTC. Protein sequence: CATSRAGTGTYEQYF.

As DNA, the CDR3 is TGTGCCAGCACCAGACAGGGGGGATCCTACGAGCAGTACTTC. It specifies CASTRQGGSYEQYF. V is TRBV5-4 and J is TRBJ2-7, with TRBD1 matching over 9 bases. V lost 6 bases and J lost 1; bases outside the gene matches: 5. This CDR3 region has 14 residues. Germline CDR1 and CDR2: SGHNT and YYREEE (reference sequence).

V and J are TRBV10-2 and TRBJ2-7; 9 bases map to TRBD1. J gave up 4 bases and V 8 bases, and 12 bases lay outside the gene matches. The CDR3 is made up of 15 amino acids. The V gene's germline CDR1 is WSHSY and CDR2 SAAADI. CDR3 sequence (DNA): TGCGCCAGCCGCGCCCCGGGACAGGGTCGTTACGAGCAGTACTTC. It is translated as CASRAPGQGRYEQYF.

The V call is TRBV5-5, the J call TRBJ2-3; D possibly corresponds to TRBD1 (6 bases). The germline V gene encodes CDR1 SGHKS and CDR2 YYEKEE (reference sequence). With 4 bases removed from V and 6 bases from J, the gap between germline ends came to 15 bases. CDR3 length: 14 residues. CDR3 loop: CASSPFAGADTQYF. CDR3 nucleotides: TGTGCCAGCAGCCCCTTTGCAGGGGCGGATACGCAGTATTTT.